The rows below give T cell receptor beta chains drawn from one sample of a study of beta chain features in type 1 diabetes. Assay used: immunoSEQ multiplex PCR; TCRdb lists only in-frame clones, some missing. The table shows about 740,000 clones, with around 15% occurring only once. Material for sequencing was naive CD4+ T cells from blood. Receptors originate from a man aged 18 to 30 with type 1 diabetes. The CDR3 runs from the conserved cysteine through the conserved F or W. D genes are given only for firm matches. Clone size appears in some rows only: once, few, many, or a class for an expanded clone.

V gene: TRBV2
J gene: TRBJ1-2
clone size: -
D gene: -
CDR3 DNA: TGTGCCAGCAGTGAAGCCCGGCAGGATGGCTACACCTTC
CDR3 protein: CASSEARQDGYTF

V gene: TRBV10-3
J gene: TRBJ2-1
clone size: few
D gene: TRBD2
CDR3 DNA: TGTGCCATCAGTATGACTAGCGGGGTGGGGAATGAGCAGTTCTTC
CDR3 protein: CAISMTSGVGNEQFF

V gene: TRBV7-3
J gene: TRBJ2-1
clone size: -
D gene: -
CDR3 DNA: TGTGCCAGCAGCTCAGACTCTAGCTCCTACAATGAGCAGTTCTTC
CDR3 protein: CASSSDSSSYNEQFF

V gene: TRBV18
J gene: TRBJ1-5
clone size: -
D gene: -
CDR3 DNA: TGTGCCAGCTCACCAGGGGTTGGCAATCAGCCCCAGCATTTT
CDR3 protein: CASSPGVGNQPQHF

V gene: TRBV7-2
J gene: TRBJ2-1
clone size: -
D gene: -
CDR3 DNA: TGTGCCAGCAGCTTACTCGGTGGAAATGAGCAGTTCTTC
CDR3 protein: CASSLLGGNEQFF

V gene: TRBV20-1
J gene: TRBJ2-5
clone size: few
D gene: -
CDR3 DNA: TGCAGTGTTGAGGGGCTTGAGACCCAGTACTTC
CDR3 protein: CSVEGLETQYF

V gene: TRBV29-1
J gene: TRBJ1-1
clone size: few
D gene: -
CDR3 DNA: TGCAGCGTTCAGGTTACCGCGACTGAAGCTTTCTTT
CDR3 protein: CSVQVTATEAFF

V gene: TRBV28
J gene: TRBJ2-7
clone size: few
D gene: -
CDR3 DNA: TGTGCCAGCACCGGTGGGGATTCCCCCTACGAGCAGTACTTC
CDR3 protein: CASTGGDSPYEQYF

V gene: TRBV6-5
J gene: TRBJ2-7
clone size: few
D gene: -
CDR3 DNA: TGTGCCAGCAGTTACTCGATTCAGAGCTACGAGCAGTACTTC
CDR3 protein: CASSYSIQSYEQYF

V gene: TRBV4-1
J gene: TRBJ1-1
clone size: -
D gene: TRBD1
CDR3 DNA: TGCGCCAGCAGCCAAGACAGACAGGGGACAAAGACTGAAGCTTTCTTT
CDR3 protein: CASSQDRQGTKTEAFF

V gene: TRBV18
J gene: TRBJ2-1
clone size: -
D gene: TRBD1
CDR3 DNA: TGTGCCAGCTCAATTGCCGGGACAGGGAGAGACAATGAGCAGTTCTTC
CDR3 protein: CASSIAGTGRDNEQFF

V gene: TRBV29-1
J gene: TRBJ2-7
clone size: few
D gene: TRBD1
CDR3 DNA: TGCAGCGGCGGGGGACAGGGGGGAATCTACGAGCAGTACTTC
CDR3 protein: CSGGGQGGIYEQYF

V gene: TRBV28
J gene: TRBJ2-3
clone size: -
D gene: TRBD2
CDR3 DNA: TGTGCCAGCAGTCTTAGCGGGGGGGCCGAAGATACGCAGTATTTT
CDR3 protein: CASSLSGGAEDTQYF

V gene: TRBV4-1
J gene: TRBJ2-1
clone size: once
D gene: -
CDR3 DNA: TGCGCCAGCAGCCATGGGAATAGCGGAAACAATGAGCAGTTCTTC
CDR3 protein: CASSHGNSGNNEQFF

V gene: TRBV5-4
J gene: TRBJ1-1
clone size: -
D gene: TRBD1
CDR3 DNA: TGTGCCAGCGCCTCCGGACAGGGCATGAACACTGAAGCTTTCTTT
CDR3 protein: CASASGQGMNTEAFF

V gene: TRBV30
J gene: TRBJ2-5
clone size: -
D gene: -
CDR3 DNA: TGTGCCTGGAGTGTATGGCGGAACGCTGTAGAGACCCAGTACTTC
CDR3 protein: CAWSVWRNAVETQYF

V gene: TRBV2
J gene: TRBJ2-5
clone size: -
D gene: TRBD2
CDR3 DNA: TGTGCCAGCAGTGTAGGTCTAGCGGGAGAGACCCAGTACTTC
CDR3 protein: CASSVGLAGETQYF

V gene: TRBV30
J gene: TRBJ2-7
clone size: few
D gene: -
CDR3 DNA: TGTGCCTGGAGTGGGGGCCCCACGCGGTACTTC
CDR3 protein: CAWSGGPTRYF

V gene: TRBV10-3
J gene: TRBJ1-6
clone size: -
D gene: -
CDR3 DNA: TGTGCCATCAGTGAGGCAGGGCGCTCACCCCTCCACTTT
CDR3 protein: CAISEAGRSPLHF

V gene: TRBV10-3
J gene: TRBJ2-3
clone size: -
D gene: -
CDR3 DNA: TGTGCCTCAAAGGACGGCAGCTTCACAGATACGCAGTATTTT
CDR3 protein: CASKDGSFTDTQYF

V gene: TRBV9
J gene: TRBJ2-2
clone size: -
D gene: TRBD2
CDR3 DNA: TGTGCCAGCAGCGCACGACTAGCACCTCCCGGGGAGCTGTTTTTT
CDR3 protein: CASSARLAPPGELFF

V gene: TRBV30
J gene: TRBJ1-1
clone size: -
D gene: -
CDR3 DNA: TGTGCCTGGAGTGTACCCATTGACACTGAAGCTTTCTTT
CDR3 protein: CAWSVPIDTEAFF

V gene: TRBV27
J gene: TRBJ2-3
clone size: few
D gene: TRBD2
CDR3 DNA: TGTGCCAGCAGTCCAACTAGCGCGGCAGATACGCAGTATTTT
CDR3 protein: CASSPTSAADTQYF

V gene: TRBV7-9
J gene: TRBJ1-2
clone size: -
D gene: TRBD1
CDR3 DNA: TGTGCCAGCAGCTCTTCAGGGGGTCGTGGCTACACCTTC
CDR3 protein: CASSSSGGRGYTF

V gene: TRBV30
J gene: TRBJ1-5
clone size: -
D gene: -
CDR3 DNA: TGTGCCTCCGGGCCCGATAGCAATCAGCCCCAGCATTTT
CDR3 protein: CASGPDSNQPQHF

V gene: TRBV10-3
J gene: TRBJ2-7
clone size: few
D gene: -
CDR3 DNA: TGTGCCATCACCCAGGGACTGACAACCTCCTACGAGCAGTACTTC
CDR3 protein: CAITQGLTTSYEQYF

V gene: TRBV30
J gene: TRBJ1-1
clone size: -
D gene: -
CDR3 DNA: TGTGCGTCTGCCTTTCATCGGGGGAACACTGAAGCTTTCTTT
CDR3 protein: CASAFHRGNTEAFF

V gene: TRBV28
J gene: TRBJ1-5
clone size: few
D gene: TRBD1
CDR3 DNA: TGTGCCAGCAACACCGGACAGGGGGTCTATAGCAATCAGCCCCAGCATTTT
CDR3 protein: CASNTGQGVYSNQPQHF

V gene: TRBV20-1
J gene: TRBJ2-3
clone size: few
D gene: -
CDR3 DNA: TGCAGTGCGAAGGCCGATACGCAGTATTTT
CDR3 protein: CSAKADTQYF

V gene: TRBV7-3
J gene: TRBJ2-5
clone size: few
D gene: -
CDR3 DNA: TGTGCCAGCAGCCATGGGGGCGTCCAAGAGACCCAGTACTTC
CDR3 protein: CASSHGGVQETQYF

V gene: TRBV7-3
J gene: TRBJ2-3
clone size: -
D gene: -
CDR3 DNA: TGTGCCAGCAGCTTACGGGGGTTTGGCACAGATACGCAGTATTTT
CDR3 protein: CASSLRGFGTDTQYF

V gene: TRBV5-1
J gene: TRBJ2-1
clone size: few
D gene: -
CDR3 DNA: TGCGCCAGCAGCTTGGTAGACAGGTTGTCCTACAATGAGCAGTTCTTC
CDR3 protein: CASSLVDRLSYNEQFF

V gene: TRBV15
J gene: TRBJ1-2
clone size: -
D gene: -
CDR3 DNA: TGTGCCACCAGCGCAGGACAAAACTATGGCTACACCTTC
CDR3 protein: CATSAGQNYGYTF

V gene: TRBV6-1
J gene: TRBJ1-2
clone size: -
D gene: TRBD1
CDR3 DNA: TGTGCCAGCAGTAAAGGGACAGCCTCTAACTATGGCTACACCTTC
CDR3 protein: CASSKGTASNYGYTF